This T cell receptor beta chain was obtained from a study of T cell responses to AZD1222 COVID-19 vaccine. Profiled with immunoSEQ multiplex PCR; TCRdb holds only in-frame clones, not every one. The sample lists about 130,000 clones, more than 85% occurring once. V lost 6 bases, J lost 0 bases, and 12 bases lay in between. The CDR3 has 15 amino acids. CDR1 is MNHEY and CDR2 is SVGEGT in the germline V gene. The V gene is TRBV6-2 or TRBV6-3, the J gene TRBJ1-3; D remains unclear. Sample: peripheral blood, taken 28 days after the second AZD1222 dose. This TCR was recovered from an adult who received the AZD1222 COVID-19 vaccine. The CDR3 reads CASSRPRLSGNTIYF. CDR3 in DNA: TGTGCCAGCAGCCGCCCGCGACTCTCTGGAAACACCATATATTTT.